The 20 T cell receptor beta chains given below trace back to one sample, sequenced in a study of cytomegalovirus exposure and HLA in healthy donors. PCR employed 60 Vbeta and 13 Jbeta primers. TCRdb keeps only in-frame clones here, not all; method: immunoSEQ multiplex PCR. This sample yields roughly 110,000 clones, of which roughly 80% are seen a single time; 2.7% belongs to the top ten. Material for sequencing was PBMCs. These receptors were taken from a female donor in good health and CMV-seronegative.

The rearrangement joins TRBV19 to TRBJ2-2, with TRBD2 matching over 10 bases. Germline loops: CDR1 LNHDA, CDR2 SQIVND (reference sequence). V lost 7 bases to trimming and J lost 7 bases; unmatched junction nucleotides: 9. The CDR3 is made up of 15 amino acids. The CDR3 coding sequence is TGTGCCAGTACCAATCCCGCTAGCGGGGGCGGGGAGCTGTTTTTT. Protein: CASTNPASGGGELFF.

V and J are TRBV5-1 and TRBJ1-1; D ambiguous. Trimming shortened V by 4 bases and J by 7 bases, and 8 bases separated the two germline ends. The germline gives CDR1 SGHRS, CDR2 YFSETQ. This CDR3 is built from 11 residues. Here the CDR3 DNA reads TGCGCCAGCAGCACAGAGTTTGAAGCTTTCTTT. Protein product: CASSTEFEAFF.

The J gene is TRBJ2-3, the V gene TRBV9, with 8 bases aligning to TRBD2. Germline loops: CDR1 SGDLS, CDR2 YYNGEE. This CDR3 has 14 amino acids. V dropped 3 bases and J dropped 4; count of bases not matched to a gene: 4. The CDR3 spells CASSGGGPSDTQYF. CDR3 coding DNA: TGTGCCAGCAGCGGCGGGGGGCCCTCAGATACGCAGTATTTT.

The chain employs TRBV5-4 and TRBJ2-1; TRBD2 matches 7 bases. The CDR3 sequence is 18 residues long. The germline V gene encodes CDR1 SGHNT and CDR2 YYREEE (reference sequence). The junction had 10 bases not matched to a gene; V was cut back by 0 bases and J by 1 base. CDR3 DNA sequence: TGTGCCAGCAGCTTGGAAGCCGGACTAGTGGGTTCCTACAATGAGCAGTTCTTC. This translates into CASSLEAGLVGSYNEQFF.

The gene calls are TRBV6-1 and TRBJ2-7; D might be TRBD1 (6 bases). V lost 2 bases to trimming and J lost 12 bases, with 17 bases between them. The germline V gene encodes CDR1 MNHNS and CDR2 SASEGT. This CDR3 contains 13 residues. The CDR3 bases are TGTGCCAGCAGTGAAAGGGGACACGACAGCGGGTACTTC. Its protein is CASSERGHDSGYF.

This chain uses TRBV27 with TRBJ2-7; 11 nucleotides agree with TRBD2. This CDR3 is built from 13 residues. With 5 bases clipped from V and 7 bases from J, the junction kept 4 bases outside the gene matches. Per germline, CDR1 MNHEY and CDR2 SMNVEV (reference sequence). Here the CDR3 reads CASSTLAGVEQYF. In nucleotides, the CDR3 is TGTGCCAGCAGTACACTAGCGGGGGTAGAGCAGTACTTC.

The V call is TRBV2, the J call TRBJ1-2; 10 bases align to TRBD1. The J segment lost 4 bases and the V segment lost 8 bases, leaving 4 bases of the junction unmatched. CDR1 is SNHLY, CDR2 FYNNEI, per germline. The length of the CDR3 is 13 residues. The CDR3 region has the DNA TGTGCCAGCCGACAGGGGGCGATCTATGGCTACACCTTC. It yields the protein CASRQGAIYGYTF. Full variable domain (remainder filled in from reference TRBV2 and TRBJ1-2): EPEVTQTPSHQVTQMGQEVILRCVPISNHLYFYWYRQILGQKVEFLVSFYNNEISEKSEIFDDQFSVERPDGSNFTLKIRSTKLEDSAMYFCASRQGAIYGYTFGSGTRLTVV.

The chain employs TRBV10-3 and TRBJ2-3; 12 bases line up with TRBD2. The germline gives CDR1 ENHRY, CDR2 SYGVKD. This CDR3 has 19 amino acids. The J segment lost 2 bases and the V segment lost 5 bases, leaving 14 bases of the junction unmatched. The CDR3 DNA sequence: TGTGCCATCAGTCAGACTAGCGGGGGACCCAAAAAAAACACAGATACGCAGTATTTT. Translated, it gives CAISQTSGGPKKNTDTQYF.

This clone was counted between two and nine times. The gene calls are TRBV5-6 and TRBJ1-5; D is perhaps TRBD1 (6 bases). This CDR3 is built from 16 residues. Deletions cut 5 bases from V and 2 bases from J, with 17 bases between. Germline V gene lookup returns CDR1 SGHDT and CDR2 YYEEEE. The CDR3 reads CASSRTATFGNQPQHF. In nucleotides, the CDR3 is TGTGCCAGCAGTCGGACAGCTACGTTTGGCAATCAGCCCCAGCATTTT.

The chain joins TRBV19 to TRBJ2-3; 7 bases are shared with TRBD2. The germline V gene encodes CDR1 LNHDA and CDR2 SQIVND (reference sequence). The CDR3 is 14 residues long. J lost 5 bases, V lost 2 bases, and 4 bases had no gene match. This CDR3 is CASSISRGVDTQYF. Here the CDR3 DNA reads TGTGCCAGTAGTATATCCCGGGGGGTAGATACGCAGTATTTT. The entire variable domain, with the rest obtained from reference TRBV19 and TRBJ2-3, is as follows: DGGITQSPKYLFRKEGQNVTLSCEQNLNHDAMYWYRQDPGQGLRLIYYSQIVNDFQKGDIAEGYSVSREKKESFPLTVTSAQKNPTAFYLCASSISRGVDTQYFGPGTRLTVL.

V usage is TRBV19 and J usage is TRBJ2-3; perhaps TRBD2 as D (6 bases). CDR1 and CDR2 from the germline V gene are LNHDA and SQIVND (reference sequence). The V gene lost 7 bases and the J gene lost 4 bases, with 21 bases spanning the gap. The CDR3 consists of 16 residues. The CDR3 coding sequence is TGTGCCAGTACCGCTTATAGCGGCCCCGGCGCAGATACGCAGTATTTT. It translates to CASTAYSGPGADTQYF. Supplemented by reference TRBV19 and TRBJ2-3, the full variable domain reads DGGITQSPKYLFRKEGQNVTLSCEQNLNHDAMYWYRQDPGQGLRLIYYSQIVNDFQKGDIAEGYSVSREKKESFPLTVTSAQKNPTAFYLCASTAYSGPGADTQYFGPGTRLTVL.

The chain links TRBV18 to TRBJ2-6; TRBD2 matches 11 bases. Germline V lookup: CDR1 KGHSH, CDR2 LQKENI. The CDR3 spans 18 residues. Germline trimming cut 3 bases from V and 1 base from J; bases unmatched to any gene: 5. Here the CDR3 DNA reads TGTGCCAGCTCACCTGGACTAGCGGGCTCGTCTGGGGCCAACGTCCTGACTTTC. Translation: CASSPGLAGSSGANVLTF.

Comment on this clone: One junction end disagrees with the germline gene, perhaps due to a read error. The chain joins TRBV7-7 to TRBJ2-1; weak D call: TRBD1 (6 bases). CDR1 SSHAT and CDR2 FNYEAQ come from the germline V gene (reference sequence). CDR3 size: 14 residues. The CDR3 DNA follows: TGTGCTAGCAGCCCGACAGGAACCTACAATGAGCAGTTCTTC. It encodes CASSPTGTYNEQFF.

This clone occurred once. The chain employs TRBV4-3 and TRBJ2-2, with a possible D match to TRBD2 (5 bases). V was pared by 3 bases and J by 0 bases, with 11 bases between. Germline values: CDR1 LGHNA, CDR2 YSLEER. CDR3 length: 16 residues. The CDR3 coding sequence is TGCGCCAGCAGCCAGGCCTTCGGGGCGAACACCGGGGAGCTGTTTTTT. This gives the protein CASSQAFGANTGELFF.

About this clone itself: One end of the junction varies from germline; a read error may be responsible. This rearrangement joins TRBV10-3 to TRBJ1-2; D is undetermined. The V gene's germline CDR1 is ENHRY and CDR2 SYGVKD. The CDR3 sequence is 13 residues long. The CDR3 region is CAIRGNGDDGYTF. In DNA, the CDR3 is TGTGCCATCAGGGGCAACGGGGATGATGGGTACACCTTC.

This clone was recorded a few times. This sequence joins TRBV19 and TRBJ2-1, with 7 bases lining up with TRBD2. Germline CDR1 reads LNHDA; CDR2 reads SQIVND (reference sequence). The length of the CDR3 is 12 residues. After removal of 5 bases from V and 10 bases from J, the junction contained 5 bases not matched to a gene. The CDR3 reads CASSRDYSEQFF. The DNA for the CDR3 is TGTGCCAGTAGTCGGGACTACTCCGAGCAGTTCTTC.

This chain links TRBV5-6 with TRBJ1-2; D is perhaps TRBD1 (5 bases). Trimming cost V 3 bases and J 4 bases, with 16 bases left between them. Germline lookup yields CDR1 SGHDT and CDR2 YYEEEE. The CDR3 has 15 amino acids. The CDR3 sequence: CASSYGRGSTYGYTF. The CDR3 bases are TGTGCCAGCAGCTACGGTCGGGGGTCCACCTATGGCTACACCTTC.

This clone is a singleton in its sample. The V and J genes are TRBV4-3 and TRBJ2-7; D may be TRBD1 (6 bases). V was trimmed by 2 bases and J by 2 bases, leaving 10 bases between them. CDR1 is LGHNA and CDR2 is YSLEER in the germline V gene. This CDR3 is 14 amino acids long. In nucleotides, the CDR3 is TGCGCCAGCAGCCAAACACAGGGTACCTACGAGCAGTACTTC. Protein product: CASSQTQGTYEQYF.

The chain links TRBV7-8 to TRBJ1-3, with D maybe TRBD1 (6 bases). Per germline, CDR1 SGHVS and CDR2 FQNEAQ. Trimming removed 5 bases from V and 2 bases from J, with 10 bases in between. This CDR3 is built from 14 residues. This chain's CDR3 is CASSQDRPGNTIYF. CDR3 DNA sequence: TGTGCCAGCAGCCAGGACAGACCTGGAAACACCATATATTTT.

This clone appeared a single time. The chain uses TRBV11-2 and TRBJ2-2; TRBD2 agrees at 14 bases. CDR3 length equals 18 residues. The germline V gene has CDR1 SGHAT and CDR2 FQNNGV. V lost 5 bases and J lost 7; bases outside the gene matches: 12. CDR3 nucleotides: TGTGCCAGCAGCCGACAACCTGGACTAGCGGGGGGTCACGGGGAGCTGTTTTTT. Translating it yields CASSRQPGLAGGHGELFF.